This TCR beta chain was captured by sequencing in a study of cytomegalovirus exposure and HLA in healthy donors. TCRdb keeps only in-frame clones here, not all; method: immunoSEQ multiplex PCR. Among about 73,000 clones listed, roughly 95% were seen once. In this sample, this clone turned up once. Deletions cut 3 bases from V and 2 bases from J, with 15 bases between. The CDR3 consists of 16 residues. Germline V CDR1 and CDR2: SGHRS, YFSETQ. The chain employs TRBV5-1 and TRBJ2-1; tentatively, D is TRBD1 (6 bases). Material for sequencing was PBMCs. The sequence was collected from a man aged 18 to 29 in good health and CMV-seronegative. The CDR3 DNA reads TGCGCCAGCAGCTATGCACAGGGAATCGCCTACAATGAGCAGTTCTTC. It encodes CASSYAQGIAYNEQFF.